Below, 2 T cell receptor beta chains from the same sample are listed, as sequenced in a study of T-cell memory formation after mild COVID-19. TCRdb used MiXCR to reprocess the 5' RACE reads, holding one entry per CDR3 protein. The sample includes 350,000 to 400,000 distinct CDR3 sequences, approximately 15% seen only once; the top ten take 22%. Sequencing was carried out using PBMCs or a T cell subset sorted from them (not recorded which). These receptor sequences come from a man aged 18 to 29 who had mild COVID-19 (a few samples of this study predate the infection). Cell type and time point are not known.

DNA for the CDR3: TGTGCCAGCTCGCCTATGGACGGCTATGGCTACACCTTC. This sequence encodes CASSPMDGYGYTF. The chain couples TRBV18 to TRBJ1-2; D gene uncertain. This CDR3 region has 13 residues. V was cut by 6 bases and J by 4 bases, with 12 bases left in between. The germline gives CDR1 KGHSH, CDR2 LQKENI. The full variable domain, rest sourced from reference TRBV18 and TRBJ1-2, is NAGVMQNPRHLVRRRGQEARLRCSPMKGHSHVYWYRQLPEEGLKFMVYLQKENIIDESGMPKERFSAEFPKEGPSILRIQQVVRGDSAAYFCASSPMDGYGYTFGSGTRLTVV.

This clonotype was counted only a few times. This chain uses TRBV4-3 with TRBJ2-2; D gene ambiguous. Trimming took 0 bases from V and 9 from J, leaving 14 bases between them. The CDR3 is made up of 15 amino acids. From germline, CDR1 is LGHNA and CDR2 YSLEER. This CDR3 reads CASSQDALDTRELFF. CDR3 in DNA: TGCGCCAGCAGCCAAGATGCACTCGACACGAGGGAGCTGTTTTTT.